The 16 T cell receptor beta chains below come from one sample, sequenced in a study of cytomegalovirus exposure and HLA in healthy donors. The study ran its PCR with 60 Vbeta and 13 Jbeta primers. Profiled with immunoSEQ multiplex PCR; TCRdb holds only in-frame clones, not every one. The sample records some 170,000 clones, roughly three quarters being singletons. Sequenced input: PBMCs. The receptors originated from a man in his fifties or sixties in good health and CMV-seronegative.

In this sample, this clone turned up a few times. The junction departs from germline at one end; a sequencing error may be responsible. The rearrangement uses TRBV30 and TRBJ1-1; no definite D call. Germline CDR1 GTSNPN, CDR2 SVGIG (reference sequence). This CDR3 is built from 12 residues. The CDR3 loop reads CAGSRGNTEAFF. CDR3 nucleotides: TGTGCCGGGAGCCGGGGGAACACTGAAGCTTTCTTT.

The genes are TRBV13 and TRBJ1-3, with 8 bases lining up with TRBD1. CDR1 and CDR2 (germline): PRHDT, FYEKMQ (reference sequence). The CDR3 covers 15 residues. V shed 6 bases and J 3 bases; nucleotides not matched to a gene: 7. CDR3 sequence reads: CASSQDRANGNTIYF. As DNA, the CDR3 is TGTGCCAGCAGTCAGGACAGGGCTAATGGAAACACCATATATTTT. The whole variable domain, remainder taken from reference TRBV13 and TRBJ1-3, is AAGVIQSPRHLIKEKRETATLKCYPIPRHDTVYWYQQGPGQDPQFLISFYEKMQSDKGSIPDRFSAQQFSDYHSELNMSSLELGDSALYFCASSQDRANGNTIYFGEGSWLTVV.

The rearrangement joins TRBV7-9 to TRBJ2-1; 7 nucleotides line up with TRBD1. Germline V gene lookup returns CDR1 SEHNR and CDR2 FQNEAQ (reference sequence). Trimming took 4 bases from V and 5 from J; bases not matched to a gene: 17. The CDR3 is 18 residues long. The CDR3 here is CASSSSGTRDSADNEQFF. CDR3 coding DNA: TGTGCCAGCAGCTCTAGTGGAACACGGGACAGTGCCGACAATGAGCAGTTCTTC.

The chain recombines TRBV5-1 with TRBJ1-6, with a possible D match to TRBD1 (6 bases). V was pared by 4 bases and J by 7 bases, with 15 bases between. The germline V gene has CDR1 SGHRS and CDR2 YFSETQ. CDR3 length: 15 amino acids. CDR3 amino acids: CASSPTQGENSPLHF. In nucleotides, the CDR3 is TGCGCCAGCAGCCCCACACAGGGCGAAAATTCACCCCTCCACTTT.

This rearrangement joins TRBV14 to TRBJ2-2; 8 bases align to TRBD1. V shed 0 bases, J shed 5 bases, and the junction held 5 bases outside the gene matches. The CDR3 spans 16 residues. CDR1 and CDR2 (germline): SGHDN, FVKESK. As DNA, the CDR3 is TGTGCCAGCAGCCAAGAGACAGGGGCTGGAACCGGGGAGCTGTTTTTT. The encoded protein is CASSQETGAGTGELFF.

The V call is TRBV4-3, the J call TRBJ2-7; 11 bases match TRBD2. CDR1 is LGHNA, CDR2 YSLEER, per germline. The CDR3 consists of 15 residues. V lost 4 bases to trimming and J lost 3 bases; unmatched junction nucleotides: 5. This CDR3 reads CASSRLTSGNYEQYF. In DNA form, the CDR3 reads TGCGCCAGCAGCCGCCTGACTAGCGGGAACTACGAGCAGTACTTC.

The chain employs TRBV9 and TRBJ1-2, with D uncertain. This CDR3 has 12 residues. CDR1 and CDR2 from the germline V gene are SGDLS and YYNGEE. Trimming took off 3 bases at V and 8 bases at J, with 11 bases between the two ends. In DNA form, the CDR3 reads TGTGCCAGCAGCGCAGTCAGGATGGGCTACACCTTC. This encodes CASSAVRMGYTF. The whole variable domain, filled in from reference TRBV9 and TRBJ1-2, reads DSGVTQTPKHLITATGQRVTLRCSPRSGDLSVYWYQQSLDQGLQFLIQYYNGEERAKGNILERFSAQQFPDLHSELNLSSLELGDSALYFCASSAVRMGYTFGSGTRLTVV.

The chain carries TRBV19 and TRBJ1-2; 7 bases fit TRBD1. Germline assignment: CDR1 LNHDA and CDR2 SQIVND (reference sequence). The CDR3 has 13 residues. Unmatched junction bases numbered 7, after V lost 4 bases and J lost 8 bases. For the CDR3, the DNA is TGTGCCAGTAGTACGGGCAGGGGGGTCGGCTACACCTTC. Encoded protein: CASSTGRGVGYTF.

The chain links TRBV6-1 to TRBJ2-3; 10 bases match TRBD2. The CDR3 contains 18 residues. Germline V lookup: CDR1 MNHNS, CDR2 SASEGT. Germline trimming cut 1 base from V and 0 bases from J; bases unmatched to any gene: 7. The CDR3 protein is CASSEGGTSDYSTDTQYF. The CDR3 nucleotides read TGTGCCAGCAGTGAAGGGGGGACTAGCGACTATAGCACAGATACGCAGTATTTT.

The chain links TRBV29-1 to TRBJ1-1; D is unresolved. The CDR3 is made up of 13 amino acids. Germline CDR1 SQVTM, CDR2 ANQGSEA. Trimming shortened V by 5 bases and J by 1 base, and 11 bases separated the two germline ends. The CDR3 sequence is CSVSWQANTEAFF. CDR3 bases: TGCAGCGTTTCCTGGCAGGCGAACACTGAAGCTTTCTTT.

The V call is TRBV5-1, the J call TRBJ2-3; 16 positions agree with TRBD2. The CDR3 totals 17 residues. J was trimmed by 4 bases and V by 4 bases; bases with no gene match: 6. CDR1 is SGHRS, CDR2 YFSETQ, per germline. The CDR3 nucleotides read TGCGCCAGCAGCAGAGGGACTAGCGGGGGGGCGTCAGATACGCAGTATTTT. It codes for CASSRGTSGGASDTQYF.

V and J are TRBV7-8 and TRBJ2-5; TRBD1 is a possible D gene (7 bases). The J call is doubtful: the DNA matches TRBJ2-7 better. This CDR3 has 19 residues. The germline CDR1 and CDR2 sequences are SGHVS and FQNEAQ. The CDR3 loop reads CASSPGPGGTATLSYEQYF. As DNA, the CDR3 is TGTGCCAGCAGCCCCGGCCCGGGCGGGACAGCGACCCTCTCCTACGAGCAGTACTTC.

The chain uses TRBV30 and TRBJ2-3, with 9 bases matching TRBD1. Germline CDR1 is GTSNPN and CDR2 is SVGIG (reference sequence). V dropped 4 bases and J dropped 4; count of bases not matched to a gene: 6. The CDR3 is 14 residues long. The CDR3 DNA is TGTGCCTGGAATAGGGGACAGGGATCAGATACGCAGTATTTT. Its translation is CAWNRGQGSDTQYF.

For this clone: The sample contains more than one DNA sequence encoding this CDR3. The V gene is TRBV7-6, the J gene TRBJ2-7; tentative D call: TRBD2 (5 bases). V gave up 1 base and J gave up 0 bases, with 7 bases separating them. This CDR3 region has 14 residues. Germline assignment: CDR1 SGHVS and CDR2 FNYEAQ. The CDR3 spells CASSLEGDSYEQYF. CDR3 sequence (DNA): TGTGCCAGCAGCTTAGAGGGAGACTCCTACGAGCAGTACTTC.

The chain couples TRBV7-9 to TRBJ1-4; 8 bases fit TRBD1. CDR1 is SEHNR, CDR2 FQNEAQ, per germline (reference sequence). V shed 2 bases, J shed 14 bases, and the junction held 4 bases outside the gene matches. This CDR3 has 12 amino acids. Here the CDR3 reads CASSLLDRDLFF. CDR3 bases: TGTGCCAGCAGCTTACTGGACAGGGACCTGTTTTTT.

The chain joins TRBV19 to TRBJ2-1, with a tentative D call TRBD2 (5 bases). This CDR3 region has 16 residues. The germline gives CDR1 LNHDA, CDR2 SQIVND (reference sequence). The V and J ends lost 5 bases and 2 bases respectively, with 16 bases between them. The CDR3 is CASSSLSGPPYNEQFF. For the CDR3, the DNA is TGTGCCAGTAGTTCCCTCAGCGGACCCCCCTACAATGAGCAGTTCTTC.